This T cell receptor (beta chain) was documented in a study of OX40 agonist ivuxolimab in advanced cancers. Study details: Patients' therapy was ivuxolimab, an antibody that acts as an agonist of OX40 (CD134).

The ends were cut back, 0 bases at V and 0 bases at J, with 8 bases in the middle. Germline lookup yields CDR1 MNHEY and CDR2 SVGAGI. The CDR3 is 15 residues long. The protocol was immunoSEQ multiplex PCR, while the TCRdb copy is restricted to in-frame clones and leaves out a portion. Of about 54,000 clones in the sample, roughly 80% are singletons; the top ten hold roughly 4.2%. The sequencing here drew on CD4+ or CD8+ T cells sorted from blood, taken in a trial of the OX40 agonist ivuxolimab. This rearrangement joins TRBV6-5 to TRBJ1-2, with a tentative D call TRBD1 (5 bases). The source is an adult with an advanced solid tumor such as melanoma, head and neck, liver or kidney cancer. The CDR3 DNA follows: TGTGCCAGCAGTTACTCAAGGGGCTCTAACTATGGCTACACCTTC. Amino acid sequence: CASSYSRGSNYGYTF.